These T cell receptor beta chains were read from a single sample in a study of blood T cell repertoires in COVID-19. The table came from immunoSEQ multiplex PCR; TCRdb's copy has only in-frame clones and leaves some out. In the table there are under 500,000 clones, about 89% of which are singletons. The sample consisted of peripheral blood. These receptors all stem from a woman aged 25 to 45 with acute or convalescent COVID-19. Each CDR3 is given with its conserved first and last residue.

v_call: TRBV7-2
j_call: TRBJ1-1
cdr3_aa: CASSLIGRADTEAFF

v_call: TRBV11-2
j_call: TRBJ1-1
cdr3_aa: CASSLLRAIMNTEAFF

v_call: TRBV5-6
j_call: TRBJ2-7
cdr3_aa: CASSLGAGDPYEQYF

v_call: TRBV2
j_call: TRBJ1-6
cdr3_aa: CASSELGGKSYNSPLHF

v_call: TRBV30
j_call: TRBJ2-7
cdr3_aa: CAWSARRRFLHEQYF

v_call: TRBV14
j_call: TRBJ1-4
cdr3_aa: CASSQVRGLSEKLFF

v_call: TRBV28
j_call: TRBJ1-2
cdr3_aa: CASRPSGQGLGYTF

v_call: TRBV29-1
j_call: TRBJ1-1
cdr3_aa: CSVDRGLNTEAFF

v_call: TRBV7-6
j_call: TRBJ1-2
cdr3_aa: CASSLTASGYGYTF

v_call: TRBV7-6
j_call: TRBJ1-3
cdr3_aa: CASSFWGREYSGNTIYF

v_call: TRBV29-1
j_call: TRBJ1-1
cdr3_aa: CSVRSGLRSNTEAFF

v_call: TRBV6-4
j_call: TRBJ2-2
cdr3_aa: CASSAEGTGELFF

v_call: TRBV6-4
j_call: TRBJ2-1
cdr3_aa: CASSETGGYSYNEQFF